This T cell receptor (beta chain) originates from a study of Tregs in tolerant kidney transplant recipients. Mixed chimerism was transient after nonmyeloablative marrow transplants from related graft donors. Unstimulated regulatory T cells (CD4+CD25+CD127-), CD4+CD25- non-regulatory cells, CD4 and CD8 cells were FACS-sorted from thawed PBMCs. Measured with immunoSEQ multiplex PCR; TCRdb has only the in-frame clones, and not every one. The data contain 54,000 or so clones, roughly nine tenths of them singletons. This CDR3 comprises 13 residues. CDR1 MNHNY and CDR2 SVGAGI come from the germline V gene (reference sequence). V was pared by 8 bases and J by 0 bases, with 11 bases between. This clone is a singleton in its sample.

The TCR was taken from a human patient who received a combined kidney and bone marrow transplant. Some T cells may originate from the graft donor. The chain couples TRBV6-6 to TRBJ2-7; possibly TRBD1 for D (6 bases). This material consisted of CD8+ T cells from blood (PBMCs), taken 24 months after the transplant. The CDR3 coding sequence is TGTGCCAGCCGACAGGAAAGCTCCTACGAGCAGTACTTC. This translates into CASRQESSYEQYF.